Listed here are 32 T cell receptor beta chains from one sample, sequenced in a study of blood T cell repertoires in COVID-19. The table came from immunoSEQ multiplex PCR; TCRdb's copy has only in-frame clones and leaves some out. This table holds about 200,000 clones, 85% to 90% found once. Sequenced input: peripheral blood. The receptors derive from an elderly man with acute or convalescent COVID-19.

V gene TRBV2 combines with J gene TRBJ1-1, with 9 nucleotides matching TRBD1. V shed 7 bases and J 0 bases; nucleotides not matched to a gene: 3. Germline V gives CDR1 SNHLY, CDR2 FYNNEI. This CDR3 is built from 14 residues. The CDR3 loop reads CASTWTGVNTEAFF. The DNA for the CDR3 is TGTGCCAGCACTTGGACAGGGGTGAACACTGAAGCTTTCTTT.

This clone was seen a single time. This rearrangement joins TRBV29-1 to TRBJ2-7; a weak D match, TRBD1 (6 bases). Trimming stripped 6 bases from V and 5 bases from J, with 17 bases between. Germline V gene sequence: CDR1 SQVTM, CDR2 ANQGSEA. There are 13 residues in the CDR3. CDR3 amino acids: CSVRDIPAHEQYF. CDR3 DNA sequence: TGCAGCGTACGGGACATCCCAGCCCACGAGCAGTACTTC.

This chain connects TRBV5-4 to TRBJ2-6; 9 bases align to TRBD1. This CDR3 is built from 18 residues. V was clipped by 3 bases and J by 0 bases; unmatched bases: 7. The germline CDR1 and CDR2 sequences are SGHNT and YYREEE (reference sequence). The CDR3 is CASSSKDRGLSGANVLTF. The CDR3 DNA follows: TGTGCCAGCAGCTCCAAGGACAGGGGTCTCTCTGGGGCCAACGTCCTGACTTTC.

This chain joins TRBV7-8 and TRBJ2-7, with 8 nucleotides matching TRBD1. The V gene's germline CDR1 is SGHVS and CDR2 FQNEAQ. CDR3 length equals 15 residues. Germline trimming cut 5 bases from V and 3 bases from J; bases unmatched to any gene: 9. The CDR3 DNA reads TGTGCCAGCAGCCCAAGAGGCGGACAGGGCTACGAGCAGTACGTC. This codes for CASSPRGGQGYEQYV.

The chain couples TRBV28 to TRBJ1-5, with D possibly being TRBD1 (6 bases). V gave up 7 bases and J gave up 1 base, with 20 bases separating them. CDR1 and CDR2 from the germline V gene are MDHEN and SYDVKM. CDR3 length: 17 residues. The CDR3 DNA is TGTGCCAGCACCCGATCCCTAACAGGGTTGAGCAATCAGCCCCAGCATTTT. This sequence encodes CASTRSLTGLSNQPQHF.

The chain carries TRBV6-5 and TRBJ2-1; a possible D gene is TRBD1 (5 bases). The CDR3 is 15 amino acids. Germline CDR1 and CDR2: MNHEY and SVGAGI. V lost 4 bases and J lost 3, with 13 bases in between. CDR3 amino acids: CASSSTWGGYNEQFF. The CDR3 DNA reads TGTGCCAGCAGTTCCACGTGGGGCGGCTACAATGAGCAGTTCTTC.

This clone was observed a handful of times. The chain links TRBV2 to TRBJ2-7, with a possible D match to TRBD2 (6 bases). Germline V gene data show CDR1 as SNHLY and CDR2 as FYNNEI. This CDR3 has 14 residues. Between the trimmed V and J ends, which lost 7 bases and 0 bases, there was a span of 13 bases. In nucleotides, the CDR3 is TGTGCCAGCACGGCGGGGAGGAGCTCCTACGAGCAGTACTTC. Amino acid sequence: CASTAGRSSYEQYF.

V is TRBV3-1 (or the pseudogene TRBV3-2) and J is TRBJ2-2; 8 bases map to TRBD1. V was clipped by 3 bases and J by 1 base; unmatched bases: 7. Germline assignment: CDR1 LGHDT and CDR2 YNNKEL (reference sequence). This CDR3 contains 17 residues. Here the CDR3 reads CASSQGTGTGNTGELFF. The CDR3 nucleotides read TGTGCCAGCAGCCAGGGCACCGGGACAGGGAACACCGGGGAGCTGTTTTTT.

The chain carries TRBV7-2 and TRBJ2-3; D unresolved. The CDR3 loop spans 14 amino acids. The germline V gene encodes CDR1 SGHTA and CDR2 FQGNSA. Trimming took off 3 bases at V and 0 bases at J, with 7 bases between the two ends. CDR3 residues: CASSFSVSTDTQYF. As DNA, the CDR3 is TGTGCCAGCAGCTTCTCTGTTAGCACAGATACGCAGTATTTT.

The chain is built from TRBV19 and TRBJ2-5; 14 bases fit TRBD2. Per the germline V gene, CDR1 is LNHDA and CDR2 is SQIVND (reference sequence). The CDR3 covers 16 residues. V trimming: 1 base; J trimming: 5 bases; junction bases outside the gene matches: 3. CDR3 protein: CASSIGRLAGGETQYF. The CDR3 DNA is TGTGCCAGTAGTATAGGCAGACTAGCGGGAGGGGAGACCCAGTACTTC.

The chain carries TRBV11-3 and TRBJ2-7, with D possibly matching TRBD1 (6 bases). Germline values: CDR1 SGHNT, CDR2 YENEEA. Between the trimmed V and J ends, which lost 5 bases and 3 bases, there was a span of 14 bases. CDR3 size: 14 residues. The CDR3 DNA reads as TGTGCCAGCAGCCCTCGACCGGACAGCTACGAGCAGTACGTC. It specifies CASSPRPDSYEQYV.

This chain connects TRBV9 to TRBJ1-2, with 7 bases lining up with TRBD1. The V gene's germline CDR1 is SGDLS and CDR2 YYNGEE. The junction had 7 bases not matched to a gene; V was cut back by 3 bases and J by 2 bases. The CDR3 runs 15 residues. The CDR3 sequence: CASSASGGTNYGYTF. CDR3 nucleotide sequence: TGTGCCAGCAGCGCTTCAGGGGGAACAAACTATGGCTACACCTTC.

This rearrangement joins TRBV11-2 to TRBJ2-1; a possible D gene is TRBD2 (6 bases). CDR3 length equals 16 residues. CDR1 SGHAT and CDR2 FQNNGV come from the germline V gene. Trimming cost V 1 base and J 8 bases, with 18 bases left between them. CDR3 protein: CASSLVTLTSNHEQFF. The CDR3 DNA reads as TGTGCCAGCAGCTTAGTTACTCTCACTAGCAATCATGAGCAGTTCTTC.

The rearrangement uses TRBV6-6 and TRBJ2-7; D is possibly TRBD2 (6 bases). CDR1 and CDR2 (germline): MNHNY, SVGAGI (reference sequence). V was trimmed by 7 bases and J by 1 base, leaving 11 bases between them. The CDR3 covers 13 residues. The DNA for the CDR3 is TGTGCCAGCATGATTGGGACTTCCTACGAGCAGTACTTC. Encoded protein: CASMIGTSYEQYF.

The rearrangement joins TRBV7-2 to TRBJ2-2; a weak D match, TRBD1 (6 bases). V was pared by 4 bases and J by 1 base, with 13 bases between. The CDR3 extends over 16 amino acids. Germline assignment: CDR1 SGHTA and CDR2 FQGNSA. CDR3 nucleotides: TGTGCCAGCAGCTCCACCGGGACAAGGAACACCGGGGAGCTGTTTTTT. Its protein product is CASSSTGTRNTGELFF.

This clone was counted a few times. This CDR3 is CASSSYYEQYF. Written as DNA, the CDR3 is TGTGCCAGCAGTTCCTACTACGAGCAGTACTTC. This chain links TRBV27 with TRBJ2-7; the D is unclear. Germline CDR1 and CDR2: MNHEY and SMNVEV (reference sequence). CDR3 size: 11 residues. V was trimmed by 4 bases and J by 3 bases, leaving 4 bases between them.

J is TRBJ1-5 and V is TRBV12-3 or TRBV12-4; 8 nucleotides agree with TRBD1. The V segment lost 6 bases and the J segment 5 bases; nucleotides outside the gene matches: 0. CDR3 length: 12 residues. The CDR3 loop reads CASRQGDQPQHF. The CDR3 DNA sequence: TGTGCCAGCAGACAGGGGGATCAGCCCCAGCATTTT.

This chain uses TRBV19 with TRBJ2-1; TRBD2 agrees at 11 bases. V was pared by 7 bases and J by 3 bases, with 5 bases of the junction left unmatched. CDR3 length: 15 amino acids. Germline V CDR1 and CDR2: LNHDA, SQIVND (reference sequence). The CDR3 coding sequence is TGTGCCAGTAACCCCGGGACTAGCGGCTACAATGAGCAGTTCTTC. Encoded protein: CASNPGTSGYNEQFF.

The chain combines TRBV5-1 with TRBJ2-3; 9 bases align to TRBD2. The CDR3 is 15 amino acids. The germline V gene has CDR1 SGHRS and CDR2 YFSETQ. J was trimmed by 6 bases and V by 5 bases; bases with no gene match: 10. CDR3 DNA sequence: TGCGCCAGCAGGTCGTCAGCTAGCGGGAAGGATACGCAGTATTTT. Translated: CASRSSASGKDTQYF.

The chain combines TRBV27 with TRBJ1-2; D is undetermined. Germline V gene sequence: CDR1 MNHEY, CDR2 SMNVEV (reference sequence). This CDR3 has 15 amino acids. Trimming shortened V by 3 bases and J by 4 bases, and 15 bases separated the two germline ends. This CDR3 reads CASSLGRASLYGYTF. CDR3 sequence (DNA): TGTGCCAGCAGTTTGGGCCGAGCCAGCCTCTATGGCTACACCTTC.

The V and J genes are TRBV7-9 and TRBJ2-3; the match to TRBD2 covers 10 bases. This CDR3 comprises 17 residues. Looked up from germline, CDR1 is SEHNR and CDR2 is FQNEAQ (reference sequence). V shed 1 base, J shed 2 bases, and the junction held 6 bases outside the gene matches. The CDR3 sequence is CASSLGLTSGVTDTQYF. CDR3 DNA: TGTGCCAGCAGCTTAGGCCTCACTAGCGGGGTCACAGATACGCAGTATTTT.

A few counts support this clone. CDR3 residues: CSVLAGVNEQFF. CDR3 DNA: TGCAGCGTTCTCGCGGGAGTCAATGAGCAGTTCTTC. The genes are TRBV29-1 and TRBJ2-1; 7 bases map to TRBD2. The germline gives CDR1 SQVTM, CDR2 ANQGSEA. J gave up 6 bases and V 5 bases, and 4 bases lay outside the gene matches. The CDR3 has 12 amino acids.

The CDR3 sequence is CASRGTGTSSYEQYF. CDR3 DNA sequence: TGTGCCAGCAGAGGAACCGGGACTAGCTCCTACGAGCAGTACTTC. The V and J genes are TRBV3-1 (or the pseudogene TRBV3-2) and TRBJ2-7; 8 nucleotides agree with TRBD2. The CDR3 consists of 15 residues. Per germline, CDR1 LGHDT and CDR2 YNNKEL (reference sequence). Trimming at V came to 6 bases and at J to 0 bases, leaving 7 bases not matched to a gene.

J is TRBJ1-5 and V is TRBV6-5; D is possibly TRBD1 (5 bases). The V and J ends lost 0 bases and 3 bases respectively, with 9 bases between them. The CDR3 has 15 residues. Germline-derived CDR1 and CDR2 are MNHEY and SVGAGI. The CDR3 protein is CASSYSDRNNQPQHF. The DNA for the CDR3 is TGTGCCAGCAGTTACTCAGACAGAAACAATCAGCCCCAGCATTTT.

This clone was observed a few times. The chain joins TRBV5-1 to TRBJ2-2; maybe TRBD2 (5 bases). V gave up 0 bases and J gave up 4 bases, with 7 bases separating them. This CDR3 spans 14 amino acids. Germline V gene sequence: CDR1 SGHRS, CDR2 YFSETQ. CDR3 amino acids: CASSLGGRTGELFF. DNA of the CDR3: TGCGCCAGCAGCTTGGGAGGGCGCACCGGGGAGCTGTTTTTT.

The chain combines TRBV5-4 with TRBJ2-3; 7 bases map to TRBD2. Trimming removed 4 bases from V and 0 bases from J; junction bases left unmatched: 8. The CDR3 loop spans 16 amino acids. Germline assignment: CDR1 SGHNT and CDR2 YYREEE (reference sequence). The CDR3 sequence: CASSPRGGSSTDTQYF. In nucleotides, the CDR3 is TGTGCCAGCAGCCCCCGGGGCGGGAGCAGCACAGATACGCAGTATTTT.

V is TRBV27 and J is TRBJ2-7; tentative D call: TRBD2 (6 bases). Germline V CDR1 and CDR2: MNHEY, SMNVEV (reference sequence). This CDR3 is built from 11 residues. The CDR3, as DNA: TGTGCCAGCACCCCGGGACTCCCGAATCACGTC. It encodes CASTPGLPNHV.

The chain employs TRBV24-1 and TRBJ2-2, with 10 bases fitting TRBD1. The length of the CDR3 is 13 residues. V was pared by 7 bases and J by 6 bases, with 1 base of the junction left unmatched. Germline CDR1 KGHDR, CDR2 SFDVKD. CDR3 DNA sequence: TGTGCCACCAGCGGGACAGGGGCCGGGGAGCTGTTTTTT. The encoded protein is CATSGTGAGELFF.

The CDR3 loop reads CASGRGLPTDTGELFF. The CDR3 coding sequence is TGTGCCAGCGGCAGGGGGCTACCAACAGACACCGGGGAGCTGTTTTTT. This chain uses TRBV7-8 with TRBJ2-2, with 8 nucleotides matching TRBD1. Germline V gene data show CDR1 as SGHVS and CDR2 as FQNEAQ. V was clipped by 8 bases and J by 3 bases; unmatched bases: 11. The CDR3 consists of 16 residues.

The rearrangement joins TRBV14 to TRBJ2-1; D perhaps matches TRBD1 (5 bases). CDR1 and CDR2 (germline): SGHDN, FVKESK. The CDR3 totals 19 residues. Trimming shortened V by 1 base and J by 6 bases, and 25 bases separated the two germline ends. The CDR3 here is CASSQVPFGAAQVGNEQFF. CDR3 nucleotide sequence: TGTGCCAGCAGCCAAGTCCCCTTTGGGGCGGCCCAGGTTGGCAATGAGCAGTTCTTC.

Only one count was recorded for this clone. CDR3 sequence (DNA): TGCAGCGTTGAAAGAGGGCGGGCCCAGTACTTC. Its protein product is CSVERGRAQYF. The V call is TRBV29-1, the J call TRBJ2-5; tentatively, D is TRBD2 (5 bases). V was cut by 2 bases and J by 9 bases, with 10 bases left in between. Germline V gene sequence: CDR1 SQVTM, CDR2 ANQGSEA. This CDR3 has 11 amino acids.

The V call is TRBV6-2 or TRBV6-3, the J call TRBJ2-3; TRBD2 matches 7 bases. The CDR3 sequence is 18 residues long. Per the germline V gene, CDR1 is MNHEY and CDR2 is SVGEGT. Trimming cost V 0 bases and J 1 base; bases outside gene matches: 10. CDR3 in DNA: TGTGCCAGCAGTTACTCTAAACGGAGCGGGAAGCGCACAGATACGCAGTATTTT. As protein: CASSYSKRSGKRTDTQYF.